What follows are 29 T cell receptor beta chains derived from one specimen sequenced in a study of CD8 T cells in ankylosing spondylitis. General study points: For ankylosing spondylitis blood, a TCR beta motif of seven to nine highly homologous variants appeared characteristic.

Their antigen targets remain unknown. TCRdb independently ran MiXCR on the 5' RACE reads; one entry per CDR3 protein. In the table there are 700,000 or so distinct CDR3 sequences, 19% of which are singletons. The specimen sequenced was blood, either unsorted or a sorted T cell fraction (not recorded which). These receptors all come from a male donor with ankylosing spondylitis.

The chain recombines TRBV12-3 or TRBV12-4 with TRBJ2-7; tentative D call: TRBD1 (5 bases). Trimming removed 5 bases from V and 5 bases from J, with 16 bases in between. This CDR3 is 14 amino acids long. CDR3 loop: CASSGADTGHEQYF. The CDR3, as DNA: TGTGCCAGCAGTGGGGCCGACACTGGCCACGAGCAGTACTTC.

In this sample, this clonotype turned up a few times. This chain uses TRBV20-1 with TRBJ2-7; 8 nucleotides agree with TRBD2. This CDR3 is 15 amino acids long. V dropped 6 bases and J dropped 4; count of bases not matched to a gene: 14. Germline loops: CDR1 DFQATT, CDR2 SNEGSKA (reference sequence). CDR3 protein: CSAPRAGKREYEQYF. The CDR3 nucleotides read TGCAGTGCCCCGAGGGCTGGAAAGCGGGAGTACGAGCAGTACTTC.

V is TRBV20-1 and J is TRBJ1-4; no firm D call. The CDR3 has 12 residues. Germline-derived CDR1 and CDR2 are DFQATT and SNEGSKA (reference sequence). V was pared by 7 bases and J by 2 bases, with 8 bases between. The CDR3 region has the DNA TGCAGTGTTATAACGACTAATGAAAAACTGTTTTTT. Translated, it gives CSVITTNEKLFF.

The chain employs TRBV5-1 and TRBJ2-4; TRBD1 matches 10 bases. The germline CDR1 and CDR2 sequences are SGHRS and YFSETQ. The CDR3 loop spans 13 amino acids. J gave up 15 bases and V 4 bases, and 10 bases lay outside the gene matches. CDR3 region: CASSTNDRGQGYF. The CDR3 DNA sequence: TGCGCCAGCAGCACAAACGACAGGGGGCAAGGGTACTTC.

The gene calls are TRBV12-3 or TRBV12-4 and TRBJ1-6; a weak D match, TRBD1 (6 bases). This CDR3 spans 14 amino acids. Trimming took off 4 bases at V and 8 bases at J, with 12 bases between the two ends. The CDR3 DNA reads as TGTGCCAGCAGTTACGGGGGGGCCGATTCACCCCTCCACTTT. Translated, it gives CASSYGGADSPLHF.

This clonotype was counted a few times. V is TRBV12-3 or TRBV12-4 and J is TRBJ2-5; D unresolved. This CDR3 comprises 14 residues. Trimming removed 3 bases at V and 5 bases at J, with 13 bases between. The CDR3 bases are TGTGCCAGCAGTTTTGCCAAGGGTACCGAGACCCAGTACTTC. Protein: CASSFAKGTETQYF.

This clonotype was seen a few times. The rearrangement links TRBV28 to TRBJ1-1; unclear D gene. Germline CDR1 is MDHEN and CDR2 is SYDVKM. V lost 5 bases, J lost 0 bases, and 10 bases lay in between. The CDR3 loop spans 14 amino acids. The CDR3 loop reads CASSAVSVNTEAFF. The CDR3 DNA reads TGTGCCAGCAGTGCGGTGTCGGTGAACACTGAAGCTTTCTTT.

The chain employs TRBV6-5 and TRBJ1-3; D unclear. Trimming removed 4 bases at V and 0 bases at J, with 13 bases between. CDR3 length: 16 amino acids. The germline V gene has CDR1 MNHEY and CDR2 SVGAGI. This CDR3 reads CASSSTREDSGNTIYF. The CDR3 nucleotides are TGTGCCAGCAGTTCCACTCGGGAGGACTCTGGAAACACCATATATTTT.

This clonotype was counted only a few times. The gene calls are TRBV10-2 and TRBJ1-1; no definite D call. This CDR3 comprises 16 residues. V lost 0 bases and J lost 1, with 12 bases in between. The germline CDR1 and CDR2 sequences are WSHSY and SAAADI. The CDR3 DNA is TGCGCCAGCAGTGAGTCCCCCCGTAAATCGAACACTGAAGCTTTCTTT. Amino acids: CASSESPRKSNTEAFF.

Only a few counts were recorded for this clonotype. The chain combines TRBV24-1 with TRBJ2-1; 14 nucleotides align to TRBD2. With V trimmed by 3 bases and J by 1 base, 4 bases remained unmatched. This CDR3 region has 18 residues. Germline CDR1 is KGHDR and CDR2 is SFDVKD. CDR3 residues: CATSDLGTSGRSYNEQFF. DNA for the CDR3: TGTGCCACCAGTGATCTAGGGACTAGCGGGAGATCCTACAATGAGCAGTTCTTC.

The table lists this clonotype with many counts. The chain couples TRBV7-9 to TRBJ2-1; a weak D match, TRBD2 (5 bases). V was shortened by 4 bases and J by 9 bases, with 13 bases between the two germline ends. The CDR3 loop spans 13 amino acids. Germline CDR1 reads SEHNR; CDR2 reads FQNEAQ (reference sequence). CDR3 bases: TGTGCCAGCAGCTCGTTCGGTGCGGGTGAGCAGTTCTTC. Amino acids: CASSSFGAGEQFF.

The chain has TRBV5-6 and TRBJ2-7, with D perhaps TRBD2 (6 bases). Trimming took off 4 bases at V and 1 base at J, with 15 bases between the two ends. CDR3 size: 15 residues. Germline V gene data show CDR1 as SGHDT and CDR2 as YYEEEE. As DNA, the CDR3 is TGTGCCAGCAGCCTGCGAGGGACTGCTTCCTACGAGCAGTACTTC. Translating gives CASSLRGTASYEQYF.

This clonotype was seen a handful of times. The chain has TRBV29-1 and TRBJ2-3; no clear D gene. Between the trimmed V and J ends, which lost 4 bases and 4 bases, there was a span of 15 bases. CDR1 is SQVTM, CDR2 ANQGSEA, per germline. The CDR3 covers 14 residues. CDR3: CSVGIRVWADTQYF. In DNA form, the CDR3 reads TGCAGCGTTGGTATTAGGGTCTGGGCAGATACGCAGTATTTT.

The rearrangement links TRBV4-1 to TRBJ2-7; maybe TRBD2 (6 bases). Germline V CDR1 and CDR2: MGHRA, YSYEKL. Trimming cost V 4 bases and J 1 base, with 14 bases left between them. The CDR3 loop spans 15 amino acids. In DNA, the CDR3 is TGCGCCAGCAGCCTGCGGGGACCTCGATCCTACGAGCAGTACTTC. Amino acid sequence: CASSLRGPRSYEQYF.

This clonotype has only one observation. V gene TRBV4-2 combines with J gene TRBJ1-1; weak D call: TRBD1 (5 bases). The germline V gene encodes CDR1 LGHNA and CDR2 YNFKEQ. Trimming took off 1 base at V and 6 bases at J, with 12 bases between the two ends. This CDR3 is built from 14 residues. As DNA, the CDR3 is TGTGCCAGCAGCCAAGGGGGACGGACGGCTGAAGCTTTCTTT. This encodes CASSQGGRTAEAFF.

This clonotype was detected a few times. V usage is TRBV12-3 or TRBV12-4 and J usage is TRBJ2-5; TRBD2 matches 11 bases. Trimming at V came to 5 bases and at J to 3 bases, leaving 5 bases not matched to a gene. The CDR3 extends over 15 amino acids. The CDR3 sequence: CASSPRLAGKETQYF. The DNA of the CDR3 is TGTGCCAGCAGTCCCCGACTAGCGGGAAAAGAGACCCAGTACTTC.

This clonotype was seen at least ten times. The genes are TRBV12-3 or TRBV12-4 and TRBJ1-3; 12 bases align to TRBD1. The junction had 6 bases not matched to a gene; V was cut back by 4 bases and J by 8 bases. This CDR3 is built from 15 residues. The CDR3, as DNA: TGTGCCAGCAGTTCGGGACAGGGGGCAAGTTACACCATATATTTT. Translated: CASSSGQGASYTIYF.

A few counts support this clonotype. The chain uses TRBV4-1 and TRBJ1-6; no clear D. The CDR3 runs 18 residues. Germline-derived CDR1 and CDR2 are MGHRA and YSYEKL. V was shortened by 0 bases and J by 0 bases, with 12 bases between the two germline ends. The CDR3 protein is CASSQDQRSFSYNSPLHF. The CDR3, as DNA: TGCGCCAGCAGCCAAGATCAGAGATCCTTCTCCTATAATTCACCCCTCCACTTT.

This clonotype was counted a few times. CDR3 DNA sequence: TGTGCCAGCAGTCGCTCGACTAGCGGGAGGGCCAACGAGCAGTACTTC. Protein: CASSRSTSGRANEQYF. This chain joins TRBV27 and TRBJ2-7, with 14 bases matching TRBD2. This CDR3 is 16 amino acids long. CDR1 and CDR2 (germline): MNHEY, SMNVEV (reference sequence). J was trimmed by 5 bases and V by 5 bases; bases with no gene match: 8.

This clonotype was picked up a small number of times. V gene TRBV12-3 or TRBV12-4 combines with J gene TRBJ1-1; possible D gene TRBD1, 5 bases. V shed 7 bases and J shed 0 bases, with 9 bases lying between them. The CDR3 is made up of 13 amino acids. The CDR3, as DNA: TGTGCCAGCAAGGAGACAGTGAACACTGAAGCTTTCTTT. Protein: CASKETVNTEAFF.

This clonotype appeared many times. The CDR3 is CASSATPNRNEQFF. The CDR3 DNA sequence: TGTGCCAGCAGTGCCACCCCCAACCGCAATGAGCAGTTCTTC. V usage is TRBV12-3 or TRBV12-4 and J usage is TRBJ2-1; no definite D call. Trimming took 5 bases from V and 6 from J, leaving 14 bases between them. There are 14 residues in the CDR3.

V gene TRBV11-2 combines with J gene TRBJ2-3; 7 bases are a match to TRBD1. The V and J ends lost 5 bases and 6 bases, in that order; junction bases with no gene match: 8. Germline V gene sequence: CDR1 SGHAT, CDR2 FQNNGV. This CDR3 spans 14 amino acids. The CDR3 loop is CASSPTRGLDTQYF. The CDR3 coding sequence is TGTGCCAGCAGCCCTACTAGGGGGCTGGATACGCAGTATTTT.

In its sample, this clonotype was seen many times. J is TRBJ2-2 and V is TRBV4-2, with TRBD2 matching 9 bases. There are 18 residues in the CDR3. After removal of 0 bases from V and 6 bases from J, the junction contained 11 bases not matched to a gene. In germline, CDR1 is LGHNA, CDR2 YNFKEQ. The DNA for the CDR3 is TGTGCCAGCAGCCAAGATCACGCCCTAGCGGGACGGGCCGGGGAGCTGTTTTTT. Its protein product is CASSQDHALAGRAGELFF.

The chain links TRBV28 to TRBJ2-7; D might be TRBD2 (5 bases). V lost 3 bases to trimming and J lost 5 bases, with 11 bases between them. This CDR3 spans 13 amino acids. Per the germline V gene, CDR1 is MDHEN and CDR2 is SYDVKM. In DNA, the CDR3 is TGTGCCAGCAGTTTGACAACTAGGAACGAGCAGTACTTC. It specifies CASSLTTRNEQYF.

This clonotype was seen at least ten times. The V and J genes are TRBV5-1 and TRBJ1-1, with TRBD1 as a possible D gene (5 bases). The V end lost 4 bases, the J end lost 7 bases, and 14 bases lay between the germline ends. Germline V gene sequence: CDR1 SGHRS, CDR2 YFSETQ. The length of the CDR3 is 13 residues. CDR3 nucleotides: TGCGCCAGCAGCCCGGGGACTTCGGGTGAAGCTTTCTTT. This translates into CASSPGTSGEAFF.

This chain joins TRBV6-1 and TRBJ1-2, with TRBD1 as a possible D gene (5 bases). Germline loops: CDR1 MNHNS, CDR2 SASEGT. There are 16 residues in the CDR3. Trimming took off 10 bases at V and 0 bases at J, with 21 bases between the two ends. The CDR3 bases are TGTGCCACTATACGGGACTTCCAAGGAGCTAACTATGGCTACACCTTC. It codes for CATIRDFQGANYGYTF.

This clonotype was detected only a few times. The chain employs TRBV4-3 and TRBJ2-7; TRBD2 agrees at 8 bases. Germline trimming cut 4 bases from V and 5 bases from J; bases unmatched to any gene: 10. Germline CDR1 LGHNA, CDR2 YSLEER. CDR3 length: 15 amino acids. CDR3 nucleotide sequence: TGCGCCAGCAGCCCCGACGGAGCGGGAGTCGACGAGCAGTACTTC. This translates into CASSPDGAGVDEQYF.

CDR3 coding DNA: TGTGCCAGTAGGGACAGGGGGCAGAGCAATCAGCCCCAGCATTTT. Its translation is CASRDRGQSNQPQHF. This sequence joins TRBV19 and TRBJ1-5; 11 nucleotides align to TRBD1. The CDR3 consists of 15 residues. V lost 6 bases, J lost 1 base, and 2 bases stayed unmatched. CDR1 is LNHDA and CDR2 is SQIVND in the germline V gene (reference sequence).

The chain employs TRBV12-3 or TRBV12-4 and TRBJ2-3, with D perhaps matching TRBD1 (5 bases). The CDR3 has 14 residues. Trimming removed 7 bases at V and 1 base at J, with 12 bases between. As DNA, the CDR3 is TGTGCCAGCACCTCAGGGTCTGGCACAGATACGCAGTATTTT. It is translated as CASTSGSGTDTQYF.